This is a list of T cell receptor beta chains from one sample in a study of blood T cells in healthy people across ages. In TCRdb, the 5' RACE reads were re-called with MiXCR into one record per CDR3 protein. Of more than 800,000 distinct CDR3 sequences in the sample, more than 40% were seen once. The sample taken for sequencing was blood. Every receptor here comes from an older woman in good health. Each CDR3 is given without its conserved first and last residue. Fields, in order: J gene, clone size, V gene, CDR3 protein. Size is stated for part of the rows, as once, few or many counts, or as a class when the clone is expanded.

j_call: TRBJ2-1; clone_size: -; v_call: TRBV20-1; cdr3_aa: SAIQGSQDEQF
j_call: TRBJ2-5; clone_size: few; v_call: TRBV10-2; cdr3_aa: ASSDSSFQETQY
j_call: TRBJ2-7; clone_size: many; v_call: TRBV29-1; cdr3_aa: SVGQDYEQY
j_call: TRBJ2-7; clone_size: many; v_call: TRBV7-2; cdr3_aa: ASSLVWTDEQY
j_call: -; clone_size: -; v_call: TRBV5-1; cdr3_aa: ASSLQTGFQETQY
j_call: TRBJ2-1; clone_size: -; v_call: TRBV7-9; cdr3_aa: ASSSGTSGSSSYNEQF
j_call: TRBJ2-5; clone_size: -; v_call: TRBV20-1; cdr3_aa: SASLATGRETQY
j_call: TRBJ2-1; clone_size: -; v_call: TRBV10-3; cdr3_aa: AISESSPHNEQF
j_call: TRBJ2-7; clone_size: -; v_call: TRBV20-1; cdr3_aa: SARGSSGRSIPYEQY
j_call: TRBJ2-3; clone_size: once; v_call: TRBV12-3/TRBV12-4; cdr3_aa: ASSLRLAGPGGDTQY
j_call: TRBJ2-5; clone_size: -; v_call: TRBV6-5; cdr3_aa: ASSYRPDLGTQY
j_call: TRBJ2-5; clone_size: -; v_call: TRBV20-1; cdr3_aa: SAPTRGLAHQETRY
j_call: TRBJ2-1; clone_size: few; v_call: TRBV28; cdr3_aa: ASSIPGTSSYNEQF
j_call: TRBJ1-5; clone_size: -; v_call: TRBV12-3/TRBV12-4; cdr3_aa: ASRIGGNNQPQH
j_call: TRBJ1-4; clone_size: few; v_call: TRBV6-1; cdr3_aa: ASSEYPVDNEKLF
j_call: TRBJ2-2; clone_size: -; v_call: TRBV27; cdr3_aa: ASSSISGTGELF
j_call: TRBJ2-1; clone_size: few; v_call: TRBV11-3; cdr3_aa: ASSTLAGGQGEQF
j_call: TRBJ2-6; clone_size: -; v_call: TRBV18; cdr3_aa: ASSPAGISGANVLT
j_call: TRBJ1-2; clone_size: -; v_call: TRBV20-1; cdr3_aa: SAPPGVLNYGYT
j_call: TRBJ2-1; clone_size: -; v_call: TRBV5-1; cdr3_aa: ASSPGGGVYNEQF
j_call: TRBJ2-3; clone_size: -; v_call: TRBV30; cdr3_aa: AWKLAGNTQY
j_call: TRBJ1-2; clone_size: few; v_call: TRBV6-6; cdr3_aa: ASGDTGGPGYT
j_call: TRBJ2-1; clone_size: -; v_call: TRBV5-1; cdr3_aa: ASSFTSGGNGF
j_call: TRBJ2-3; clone_size: -; v_call: TRBV7-6; cdr3_aa: ASSTGGNTQY
j_call: TRBJ2-7; clone_size: -; v_call: TRBV7-8; cdr3_aa: ASSLIRTSHRSYEQY
j_call: -; clone_size: -; v_call: TRBV11-2; cdr3_aa: ASSLKLAGVREQY
j_call: TRBJ1-4; clone_size: few; v_call: TRBV4-2; cdr3_aa: ASSQEQGVSEKLF
j_call: TRBJ2-5; clone_size: -; v_call: TRBV5-1; cdr3_aa: TSNPGGQETQY
j_call: TRBJ1-2; clone_size: few; v_call: TRBV7-8; cdr3_aa: ASSHRTTNYGYT
j_call: -; clone_size: few; v_call: TRBV24-1; cdr3_aa: ATSAPGVYEQY
j_call: TRBJ2-7; clone_size: few; v_call: TRBV6-1; cdr3_aa: ASRRGISYEQY
j_call: TRBJ2-1; clone_size: -; v_call: TRBV18; cdr3_aa: ASSPGAGGDEQF
j_call: TRBJ2-1; clone_size: few; v_call: TRBV6-5; cdr3_aa: ASSYGGRKQF
j_call: -; clone_size: -; v_call: TRBV5-1; cdr3_aa: ASSLENGGWETQY
j_call: -; clone_size: -; v_call: TRBV29-1; cdr3_aa: SVDVTEPQYEQY
j_call: TRBJ2-7; clone_size: few; v_call: TRBV27; cdr3_aa: ASSEWLSRGSNEQY
j_call: TRBJ1-2; clone_size: -; v_call: TRBV9; cdr3_aa: ASSPPVGTLWGYT
j_call: TRBJ2-1; clone_size: -; v_call: TRBV6-1; cdr3_aa: ASSEQAGDVYEQF
j_call: TRBJ2-5; clone_size: -; v_call: TRBV2; cdr3_aa: ASSVANEQY
j_call: TRBJ2-1; clone_size: -; v_call: TRBV20-1; cdr3_aa: SASPGTSGVNEQF
j_call: TRBJ2-1; clone_size: -; v_call: TRBV29-1; cdr3_aa: SVTGGRWNEQF
j_call: TRBJ2-1; clone_size: few; v_call: TRBV12-3/TRBV12-4; cdr3_aa: ASSPDTPSKF
j_call: -; clone_size: -; v_call: TRBV7-2; cdr3_aa: ASSAQTGYYEQY
j_call: TRBJ2-1; clone_size: few; v_call: TRBV4-2; cdr3_aa: ASSQQTSADEQF
j_call: -; clone_size: few; v_call: TRBV6-2/TRBV6-3; cdr3_aa: AKPGEAEYEQY
j_call: TRBJ1-5; clone_size: few; v_call: TRBV9; cdr3_aa: ASSVGGWGNQPQH
j_call: TRBJ1-6; clone_size: few; v_call: TRBV20-1; cdr3_aa: SARDTGNRYNSPLH
j_call: TRBJ2-3; clone_size: few; v_call: TRBV5-1; cdr3_aa: ASSLGQFTDTQY
j_call: TRBJ2-7; clone_size: -; v_call: TRBV28; cdr3_aa: ASSLGTILREQY
j_call: TRBJ2-1; clone_size: -; v_call: TRBV4-1; cdr3_aa: ASSQISGSGNEQF